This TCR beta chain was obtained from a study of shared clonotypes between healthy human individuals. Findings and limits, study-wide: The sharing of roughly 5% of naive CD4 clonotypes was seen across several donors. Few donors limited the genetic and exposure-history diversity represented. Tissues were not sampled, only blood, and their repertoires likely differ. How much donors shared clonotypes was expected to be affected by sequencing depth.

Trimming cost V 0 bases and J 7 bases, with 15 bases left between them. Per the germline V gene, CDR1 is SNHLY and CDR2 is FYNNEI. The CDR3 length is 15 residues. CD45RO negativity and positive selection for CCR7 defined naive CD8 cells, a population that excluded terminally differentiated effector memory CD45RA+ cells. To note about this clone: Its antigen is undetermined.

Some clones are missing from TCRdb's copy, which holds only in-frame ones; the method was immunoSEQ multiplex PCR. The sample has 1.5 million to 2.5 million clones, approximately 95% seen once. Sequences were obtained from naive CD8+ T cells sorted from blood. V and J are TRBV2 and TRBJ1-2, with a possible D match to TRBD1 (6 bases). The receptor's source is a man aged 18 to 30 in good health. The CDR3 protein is CASSEAEGEIVGYTF. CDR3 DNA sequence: TGTGCCAGCAGTGAAGCGGAGGGGGAAATAGTTGGCTACACCTTC.